These 32 T cell receptor beta chains originate from one sample sequenced in a study of chemoradiotherapy in HPV16-positive cancers. The protocol was immunoSEQ multiplex PCR, while the TCRdb copy is restricted to in-frame clones and leaves out a portion. The sample lists approximately 9,000 clones, roughly 70% seen once, with about a tenth in the top ten. This specimen consisted of tumor tissue, obtained from a patient who underwent chemoradiotherapy. These receptors were collected from a human donor with HPV-associated anogenital cancer.

The chain carries TRBV5-4 and TRBJ2-1; 10 nucleotides align to TRBD2. V was pared by 0 bases and J by 8 bases, with 5 bases of the junction left unmatched. Per the germline V gene, CDR1 is SGHNT and CDR2 is YYREEE (reference sequence). CDR3 length equals 15 residues. DNA for the CDR3: TGTGCCAGCAGCTTGGTACTAGCGGGACGGGATGAGCAGTTCTTC. This codes for CASSLVLAGRDEQFF.

The chain joins TRBV9 to TRBJ2-7; D is possibly TRBD1 or TRBD2 (6 bases each). CDR1 SGDLS and CDR2 YYNGEE come from the germline V gene. The CDR3 length is 13 residues. Trimming stripped 1 base from V and 7 bases from J, with 12 bases between. The CDR3 protein is CASSVRGAGEQYF. The CDR3 DNA is TGTGCCAGCAGCGTAAGGGGGGCGGGGGAGCAGTACTTC.

This chain joins TRBV2 and TRBJ2-7; 8 bases agree with TRBD2. The CDR3 runs to 13 residues. Germline V CDR1 and CDR2: SNHLY, FYNNEI. V trimming: 7 bases; J trimming: 0 bases; junction bases outside the gene matches: 2. The CDR3: CASTGGSSYEQYF. For the CDR3, the DNA is TGTGCCAGCACGGGGGGGAGCTCCTACGAGCAGTACTTC. The variable domain in full, with the rest retrieved from reference TRBV2 and TRBJ2-7, is EPEVTQTPSHQVTQMGQEVILRCVPISNHLYFYWYRQILGQKVEFLVSFYNNEISEKSEIFDDQFSVERPDGSNFTLKIRSTKLEDSAMYFCASTGGSSYEQYFGPGTRLTVT.

The chain couples TRBV7-8 to TRBJ1-2; TRBD1 is a possible D gene (5 bases). The CDR3 covers 15 residues. Germline V gene data show CDR1 as SGHVS and CDR2 as FQNEAQ. The V end lost 5 bases, the J end lost 7 bases, and 20 bases lay between the germline ends. In DNA form, the CDR3 reads TGTGCCAGCAGCCTCAAAGAACGGGACCCTCGTGGCTACACCTTC. Amino acid sequence: CASSLKERDPRGYTF.

The chain recombines TRBV5-4 with TRBJ1-2; the match to TRBD1 covers 7 bases. V was pared by 3 bases and J by 7 bases, with 12 bases of the junction left unmatched. The CDR3 covers 15 residues. The V gene's germline CDR1 is SGHNT and CDR2 YYREEE (reference sequence). The CDR3 loop is CASSSTGTVSGGYTF. DNA for the CDR3: TGTGCCAGCAGCTCAACCGGGACAGTGAGTGGTGGCTACACCTTC.

The rearrangement links TRBV27 to TRBJ2-1; the D gene is possibly TRBD1 (6 bases). Trimming stripped 1 base from V and 8 bases from J, with 12 bases between. Germline-derived CDR1 and CDR2 are MNHEY and SMNVEV (reference sequence). This CDR3 region has 14 residues. Here the CDR3 reads CASSLLLGAHEQFF. DNA of the CDR3: TGTGCCAGCAGTTTATTATTGGGGGCCCATGAGCAGTTCTTC.

V is TRBV28 and J is TRBJ1-1, with D possibly matching TRBD1 (5 bases). This CDR3 contains 16 residues. Trimming left V 7 bases short and J 1 base short, with 19 bases between. Germline values: CDR1 MDHEN, CDR2 SYDVKM. CDR3 amino acids: CASTSPSWGGNTEAFF. CDR3 in DNA: TGTGCCAGCACCTCTCCCTCGTGGGGGGGGAACACTGAAGCTTTCTTT.

In its sample, this clone was seen a few times. The same CDR3 is also encoded by other DNA sequences in this sample. The genes are TRBV9 and TRBJ2-3; the D gene could be TRBD1 or TRBD2 (5 bases each). The CDR3 consists of 15 residues. Trimming pared 0 bases from V and 3 bases from J, leaving 11 bases between. The germline V gene encodes CDR1 SGDLS and CDR2 YYNGEE. The CDR3 sequence is CASSVGGRVTDTQYF. In DNA form, the CDR3 reads TGTGCCAGCAGCGTAGGGGGGAGAGTGACAGATACGCAGTATTTT.

This clone was observed a single time. The genes are TRBV2 and TRBJ2-4; D might be TRBD2 (5 bases). CDR3 length: 12 residues. The V gene's germline CDR1 is SNHLY and CDR2 FYNNEI. V was trimmed by 6 bases and J by 8 bases, leaving 11 bases between them. This CDR3 reads CASSGRRDIQYF. CDR3 nucleotides: TGTGCCAGCAGCGGACGGCGGGACATTCAGTACTTC.

This chain joins TRBV7-9 and TRBJ1-1, with D tentatively TRBD1 (5 bases). The CDR3 extends over 14 amino acids. Germline CDR1 and CDR2: SEHNR and FQNEAQ (reference sequence). V lost 0 bases to trimming and J lost 6 bases, with 11 bases between them. The CDR3 sequence: CASSLAMGGAEAFF. Here the CDR3 DNA reads TGTGCCAGCAGCTTAGCGATGGGGGGGGCTGAAGCTTTCTTT.

The rearrangement uses TRBV5-1 and TRBJ2-7; tentative D call: TRBD2 (6 bases). The germline CDR1 and CDR2 sequences are SGHRS and YFSETQ. The CDR3 totals 12 residues. V dropped 10 bases and J dropped 1 base, with 12 bases sitting between them. This chain's CDR3 is CAREGGSYEQYF. CDR3 nucleotides: TGCGCCCGCGAGGGAGGTTCCTACGAGCAGTACTTC.

This clone was seen only once. V is TRBV30 and J is TRBJ2-2; the match to TRBD1 covers 7 bases. V trimming: 4 bases; J trimming: 6 bases; junction bases outside the gene matches: 5. In germline, CDR1 is GTSNPN, CDR2 SVGIG (reference sequence). CDR3 length: 13 amino acids. The CDR3 nucleotides are TGTGCCTGGATGGGCAGGGGGTCCGGGGAGCTGTTTTTT. Translated: CAWMGRGSGELFF.

The gene calls are TRBV11-2 and TRBJ2-7, with TRBD2 matching over 11 bases. Trimming cost V 3 bases and J 2 bases; bases outside gene matches: 3. Germline V gene lookup returns CDR1 SGHAT and CDR2 FQNNGV. This CDR3 has 15 amino acids. CDR3 residues: CASSFQLAGAYEQYF. CDR3 bases: TGTGCCAGCAGCTTTCAACTAGCGGGGGCCTACGAGCAGTACTTC.

A single count supports this clone. The rearrangement uses TRBV6-6 and TRBJ2-5; 7 nucleotides align to TRBD2. The CDR3 has 14 amino acids. J was trimmed by 3 bases and V by 4 bases; bases with no gene match: 5. Germline CDR1 is MNHNY and CDR2 is SVGAGI (reference sequence). CDR3 residues: CASSWPSGEETQYF. The CDR3 DNA is TGTGCCAGCAGTTGGCCTAGCGGAGAAGAGACCCAGTACTTC.

By share of the sample, this clone is large. This chain links TRBV10-2 with TRBJ1-6; no firm D call. The V gene lost 2 bases and the J gene lost 9 bases, with 11 bases spanning the gap. Germline CDR1 and CDR2: WSHSY and SAAADI. The CDR3 sequence is 14 residues long. CDR3 sequence: CASSERVKGSPLHF. The CDR3 nucleotides are TGCGCCAGCAGTGAGCGTGTTAAAGGTTCACCCCTCCACTTT.

This rearrangement joins TRBV5-1 to TRBJ2-1, with 8 positions matching TRBD2. The germline CDR1 and CDR2 sequences are SGHRS and YFSETQ. This CDR3 is built from 16 residues. V lost 2 bases and J lost 8; bases outside the gene matches: 12. CDR3 nucleotide sequence: TGCGCCAGCAGCTTTAACGGGAGGGCCCTTATGGATGAGCAGTTCTTC. Its translation: CASSFNGRALMDEQFF.

The chain joins TRBV6-6 to TRBJ2-7; maybe TRBD2 (7 bases). There are 14 residues in the CDR3. V was clipped by 5 bases and J by 1 base, with 12 bases between them. Germline V gene sequence: CDR1 MNHNY, CDR2 SVGAGI (reference sequence). CDR3 DNA: TGTGCCAGCAGTGGGGGGGGCCTATCCTACGAGCAGTACTTC. It translates to CASSGGGLSYEQYF.

This chain connects TRBV15 to TRBJ2-1, with no clear D. V was trimmed by 0 bases and J by 7 bases, leaving 4 bases between them. The CDR3 covers 12 residues. Looked up from germline, CDR1 is LNHNV and CDR2 is YYDKDF (reference sequence). The CDR3 loop is CATSRDRNEQFF. In nucleotides, the CDR3 is TGTGCCACCAGCAGAGATAGGAATGAGCAGTTCTTC.

The chain joins TRBV5-1 to TRBJ2-5; tentative D call: TRBD1 (6 bases). Germline CDR1 and CDR2: SGHRS and YFSETQ. V lost 4 bases and J 5 bases, leaving 21 bases between the germline ends. The CDR3 spans 16 residues. This CDR3 reads CASSPTGIGGLETQYF. Here the CDR3 DNA reads TGCGCCAGCAGCCCCACTGGGATTGGGGGCTTGGAGACCCAGTACTTC.

This sequence joins TRBV6-1 and TRBJ1-6; the D is unclear. Germline loops: CDR1 MNHNS, CDR2 SASEGT. Trimming took 4 bases from V and 0 from J, leaving 4 bases between them. There are 14 residues in the CDR3. CDR3 coding DNA: TGTGCCAGCAGTGTCTTCTCCTATAATTCACCCCTCCACTTT. Its protein is CASSVFSYNSPLHF.

This clone was observed a few times. The chain carries TRBV6-5 and TRBJ2-1, with TRBD2 as a possible D gene (5 bases). Germline CDR1 is MNHEY and CDR2 is SVGAGI. This CDR3 has 12 residues. V gave up 5 bases and J gave up 7 bases, with 9 bases separating them. The CDR3 sequence is CASSHPGNEQFF. The CDR3 DNA follows: TGTGCCAGCAGTCACCCGGGAAATGAGCAGTTCTTC.

The sample holds one count of this clone. This rearrangement joins TRBV11-2 to TRBJ1-4; the D gene is possibly TRBD1 (5 bases). Germline CDR1 is SGHAT and CDR2 is FQNNGV. The V end lost 0 bases, the J end lost 5 bases, and 10 bases lay between the germline ends. CDR3 length: 15 amino acids. The CDR3 bases are TGTGCCAGCAGCTTAGATTCGACAGAGAATGAAAAACTGTTTTTT. Residues: CASSLDSTENEKLFF.

The CDR3 protein is CASSGRDSLNTEAFF. In DNA, the CDR3 is TGTGCCAGCAGTGGCCGGGACAGCTTGAACACTGAAGCTTTCTTT. The chain joins TRBV6-1 to TRBJ1-1; TRBD1 agrees at 7 bases. Germline CDR1 and CDR2: MNHNS and SASEGT. The V gene end was trimmed by 4 bases and the J gene end by 0 bases; junction bases not matched to a gene: 5. The CDR3 spans 15 residues.

With regard to this clone: Germline and junction disagree at one end, which may indicate a read error. The V and J genes are TRBV11-3 and TRBJ2-3; D is unresolved. CDR1 and CDR2 from the germline V gene are SGHNT and YENEEA. The CDR3 length is 15 residues. CDR3 coding DNA: TGTGCCAGCAGCGCCGGACGGATTAGCACAGATACGCGGTATTTT. It encodes CASSAGRISTDTRYF. Full variable domain (rest looked up from reference TRBV11-3 and TRBJ2-3): EAGVVQSPRYKIIEKKQPVAFWCNPISGHNTLYWYLQNLGQGPELLIRYENEEAVDDSQLPKDRFSAERLKGVDSTLKIQPAELGDSAVYLCASSAGRISTDTRYFGPGTRLTVL.

This clone was seen only a few times. This chain uses TRBV6-4 with TRBJ2-2; 9 bases agree with TRBD1. Losses at the gene ends were 8 bases for V and 5 bases for J; bases not matched to a gene: 6. CDR1 is MRHNA and CDR2 is SNTAGT in the germline V gene. The CDR3 runs 14 residues. The chain's CDR3 is CASPRDRGTGELFF. The CDR3 DNA follows: TGTGCCAGCCCCCGAGACAGGGGGACCGGGGAGCTGTTTTTT.

A word on this clone: The junction shows a germline mismatch at one end, possibly a read error. The CDR3 nucleotides are TGCAGTGCCGCACCGGGGGGCGCCTTC. Its protein product is CSAAPGGAF. V and J are TRBV20-1 and TRBJ1-2, with D perhaps TRBD1 (6 bases). This CDR3 contains 9 residues. Germline V gene sequence: CDR1 DFQATT, CDR2 SNEGSKA (reference sequence).

The chain employs TRBV27 and TRBJ1-3; perhaps TRBD1 as D (5 bases). V was shortened by 6 bases and J by 2 bases, with 11 bases between the two germline ends. This CDR3 is built from 14 residues. CDR1 and CDR2 (germline): MNHEY, SMNVEV (reference sequence). The DNA for the CDR3 is TGTGCCAGCAGACGCCAAGGGGCTGGAAACACCATATATTTT. This translates into CASRRQGAGNTIYF.

The chain has TRBV2 and TRBJ2-1, with 8 bases identical to TRBD2. Germline V gene lookup returns CDR1 SNHLY and CDR2 FYNNEI. This CDR3 contains 15 residues. V trimming: 8 bases; J trimming: 3 bases; junction bases outside the gene matches: 9. As DNA, the CDR3 is TGTGCCAGCTTCACTGAGCGGGAGAGCTACAATGAGCAGTTCTTC. Its protein product is CASFTERESYNEQFF.

This rearrangement joins TRBV7-2 to TRBJ1-2, with D perhaps matching TRBD1 (5 bases). The CDR3 has 15 residues. Between the trimmed V and J ends, which lost 5 bases and 5 bases, there was a span of 18 bases. Germline CDR1 is SGHTA and CDR2 is FQGNSA. The CDR3 is CASSALGRVGYGYTF. The CDR3 coding sequence is TGTGCCAGCAGCGCCCTAGGCAGGGTCGGGTATGGCTACACCTTC.

The genes are TRBV2 and TRBJ2-2; D remains ambiguous. V was cut by 2 bases and J by 1 base, with 8 bases left in between. Germline CDR1 and CDR2: SNHLY and FYNNEI. The CDR3 loop spans 15 amino acids. CDR3 coding DNA: TGTGCCAGCAGTGAACACTTGGTGAACACCGGGGAGCTGTTTTTT. Translation gives CASSEHLVNTGELFF.

The chain is built from TRBV7-9 and TRBJ1-3, with D perhaps matching TRBD1 (6 bases). Germline-derived CDR1 and CDR2 are SEHNR and FQNEAQ (reference sequence). Trimming took off 9 bases at V and 4 bases at J, with 16 bases between the two ends. The CDR3 loop spans 14 amino acids. The CDR3 sequence is CASQTGGSGNTIYF. The CDR3 DNA follows: TGTGCCAGTCAAACTGGGGGCTCAGGAAACACCATATATTTT.

This clone occurred once. The J gene is TRBJ1-1, the V gene TRBV4-1; 7 bases match TRBD1. The CDR3 covers 16 residues. V trimming: 5 bases; J trimming: 1 base; junction bases outside the gene matches: 10. Germline V gives CDR1 MGHRA, CDR2 YSYEKL. Written as DNA, the CDR3 is TGCGCCAGCAGCTCGCGGCCGGGACAGACGAACACTGAAGCTTTCTTT. This gives the protein CASSSRPGQTNTEAFF.